The source of this T cell receptor beta chain is a study of T-cell reconstitution after alpha-beta-depleted transplantation in children. Unique molecular identifiers were used to barcode this TCRbeta library. MiXCR was run by TCRdb on the PCR reads, yielding one entry per CDR3 protein. The sample includes approximately 200,000 distinct CDR3 sequences, just under 6.5% seen only once; the top ten take roughly 4.7%. The germline V gene has CDR1 SGHTA and CDR2 FQGNSA. Trimming removed 4 bases from V and 7 bases from J, with 17 bases in between. The CDR3 consists of 14 residues. This clonotype was found a few times. Its antigen is undetermined. Whole-study findings and limits: It was reported that alpha-beta T cells came from several hundred expanded graft clones (about two months after transplant). Diversity of TCRbeta at day 60 was high in some patients, arising from surviving recipient T cells and thymic progenitors. T-cell numbers and diversity, one year after transplant, stemmed largely from T cells that were newly produced.

Material: PBMCs, obtained before TCRalphabeta/CD19-depleted stem cell transplant. This clonotype was obtained from a girl under two years old with combined immunodeficiency, due to receive a stem cell transplant. The chain has TRBV7-2 and TRBJ2-7; D unclear. CDR3 DNA: TGTGCCAGCAGCTCTTCGGTCTTCCTACGTGAGCAGTACTTC. Translated, it gives CASSSSVFLREQYF.